The rows below give T cell receptor beta chains drawn from one sample of a study of blood T cell repertoires in COVID-19. The method was immunoSEQ multiplex PCR; TCRdb's version includes in-frame clones alone and lacks a portion of them. The sample has just under 65,000 clones; about 86% are singletons. Sequenced: peripheral blood. Receptors were obtained from a middle-aged man with acute or convalescent COVID-19. CDR3s include the opening cysteine and the closing phenylalanine or tryptophan. The order of the fields is V gene, J gene, CDR3 length, D gene, clone size, CDR3 protein, CDR3 DNA. The D gene is left open where the match is weak. Size values are once, few and many counts, or a class for expanded clones, and some rows have none.

V gene: TRBV7-2
J gene: TRBJ1-4
CDR3 length: 15
D gene: TRBD1
clone size: NA
CDR3 protein: CASSTATGGNEKLFF
CDR3 DNA: TGTGCCAGCAGCACGGCGACAGGGGGTAATGAAAAACTGTTTTTT

V gene: TRBV4-1
J gene: TRBJ2-7
CDR3 length: 18
D gene: NA
clone size: NA
CDR3 protein: CASSQFSISGYSPYEQYF
CDR3 DNA: TGCGCCAGCAGCCAGTTCTCGATTTCGGGGTACTCCCCCTACGAGCAGTACTTC

V gene: TRBV2
J gene: TRBJ2-2
CDR3 length: 15
D gene: TRBD1
clone size: NA
CDR3 protein: CASRGTGSNTGELFF
CDR3 DNA: TGTGCCAGCCGGGGGACAGGGTCGAACACCGGGGAGCTGTTTTTT

V gene: TRBV27
J gene: TRBJ1-5
CDR3 length: 14
D gene: NA
clone size: NA
CDR3 protein: CASSLSFGDQPQHF
CDR3 DNA: TGTGCCAGCAGTTTATCATTCGGTGATCAGCCCCAGCATTTT

V gene: TRBV28
J gene: TRBJ1-2
CDR3 length: 14
D gene: NA
clone size: NA
CDR3 protein: CASGLEVSNYGYTF
CDR3 DNA: TGTGCCAGCGGCCTTGAAGTTTCTAACTATGGCTACACCTTC

V gene: TRBV5-1
J gene: TRBJ1-2
CDR3 length: 14
D gene: TRBD1
clone size: NA
CDR3 protein: CASSLTGGIYGYTF
CDR3 DNA: TGCGCCAGCAGCTTGACAGGGGGTATCTATGGCTACACCTTC

V gene: TRBV27
J gene: TRBJ1-2
CDR3 length: 17
D gene: NA
clone size: once
CDR3 protein: CASSLWADDQVNYGYTF
CDR3 DNA: TGTGCCAGCAGTTTATGGGCAGACGACCAGGTTAACTATGGCTACACCTTC

V gene: TRBV11-3
J gene: TRBJ1-6
CDR3 length: 15
D gene: TRBD1
clone size: NA
CDR3 protein: CASSGGTGITSPLHF
CDR3 DNA: TGTGCCAGCAGCGGGGGGACAGGGATAACTTCACCCCTCCACTTT

V gene: TRBV11-2
J gene: TRBJ1-2
CDR3 length: 13
D gene: TRBD1
clone size: NA
CDR3 protein: CASRSDRAFGYTF
CDR3 DNA: TGTGCCAGCAGGTCGGACAGGGCATTTGGCTACACCTTC

V gene: TRBV6-5
J gene: TRBJ2-5
CDR3 length: 15
D gene: TRBD2
clone size: NA
CDR3 protein: CASISDSGGAETQYF
CDR3 DNA: TGTGCCAGCATTTCGGATAGCGGGGGCGCAGAGACCCAGTACTTC

V gene: TRBV2
J gene: TRBJ2-2
CDR3 length: 12
D gene: NA
clone size: few
CDR3 protein: CASSDMTGELFF
CDR3 DNA: TGTGCCAGCAGTGATATGACCGGGGAGCTGTTTTTT

V gene: TRBV5-1
J gene: TRBJ2-1
CDR3 length: 14
D gene: TRBD1
clone size: NA
CDR3 protein: CASSFNTGGRGRFF
CDR3 DNA: TGCGCCAGCAGCTTCAATACTGGGGGCAGGGGGCGGTTCTTC

V gene: TRBV5-1
J gene: TRBJ2-3
CDR3 length: 14
D gene: NA
clone size: NA
CDR3 protein: CATTDYPGLDTQYF
CDR3 DNA: TGCGCCACCACGGATTACCCGGGTCTTGATACGCAGTATTTT

V gene: TRBV18
J gene: TRBJ2-5
CDR3 length: 15
D gene: TRBD2
clone size: NA
CDR3 protein: CASSRTSAGGETQYF
CDR3 DNA: TGTGCCAGCTCCCGTACTAGCGCGGGAGGAGAGACCCAGTACTTC

V gene: TRBV20-1
J gene: TRBJ2-5
CDR3 length: 15
D gene: NA
clone size: NA
CDR3 protein: CSASPRGGSQETQYF
CDR3 DNA: TGCAGTGCTAGTCCAAGGGGGGGCAGCCAAGAGACCCAGTACTTC

V gene: TRBV6-5
J gene: TRBJ1-1
CDR3 length: 14
D gene: TRBD1
clone size: NA
CDR3 protein: CASSRDSMNTEAFF
CDR3 DNA: TGTGCCAGCAGCCGGGACAGCATGAACACTGAAGCTTTCTTT

V gene: TRBV3-1/TRBV3-2
J gene: TRBJ2-1
CDR3 length: 15
D gene: TRBD2
clone size: NA
CDR3 protein: CASSPPGGGYNEQFF
CDR3 DNA: TGTGCCAGCAGCCCCCCCGGCGGGGGTTACAATGAACAGTTCTTC

V gene: TRBV11-2
J gene: TRBJ2-5
CDR3 length: 15
D gene: TRBD2
clone size: once
CDR3 protein: CASSQRTSGGETQYF
CDR3 DNA: TGTGCCAGCAGCCAGCGGACTAGCGGGGGTGAGACCCAGTACTTC

V gene: TRBV6-5
J gene: TRBJ2-1
CDR3 length: 15
D gene: TRBD2
clone size: NA
CDR3 protein: CASSLGGFSYNEQFF
CDR3 DNA: TGTGCCAGCAGCCTGGGGGGGTTTAGCTACAATGAGCAGTTCTTC

V gene: TRBV7-6
J gene: TRBJ2-7
CDR3 length: 16
D gene: TRBD1
clone size: NA
CDR3 protein: CASSLRETGSSYEQYF
CDR3 DNA: TGTGCCAGCAGCTTAAGGGAGACAGGGAGCTCCTACGAGCAGTACTTC

V gene: TRBV29-1
J gene: TRBJ1-1
CDR3 length: 13
D gene: NA
clone size: NA
CDR3 protein: CSVVGPTNTEAFF
CDR3 DNA: TGCAGCGTTGTGGGGCCCACGAACACTGAAGCTTTCTTT

V gene: TRBV7-7
J gene: TRBJ1-1
CDR3 length: 13
D gene: NA
clone size: NA
CDR3 protein: CASSLTVNTEAFF
CDR3 DNA: TGTGCTAGCAGCTTAACAGTGAACACTGAAGCTTTCTTT

V gene: TRBV5-1
J gene: TRBJ1-1
CDR3 length: 14
D gene: NA
clone size: NA
CDR3 protein: CASSLAPPQGMAFF
CDR3 DNA: TGCGCCAGCAGCCTAGCCCCCCCGCAGGGGATGGCTTTCTTT

V gene: TRBV30
J gene: TRBJ2-1
CDR3 length: 14
D gene: NA
clone size: NA
CDR3 protein: CASAWGGAGNEQFF
CDR3 DNA: TGTGCCTCTGCCTGGGGGGGCGCGGGCAATGAGCAGTTCTTC

V gene: TRBV30
J gene: TRBJ1-2
CDR3 length: 13
D gene: NA
clone size: NA
CDR3 protein: CAWSITGSYGYTF
CDR3 DNA: TGTGCCTGGAGTATTACAGGCAGCTATGGCTACACCTTC

V gene: TRBV11-3
J gene: TRBJ2-1
CDR3 length: 18
D gene: TRBD2
clone size: NA
CDR3 protein: CASSERGSGGIGYNEQFF
CDR3 DNA: TGTGCCAGCAGCGAGCGGGGTAGCGGGGGAATTGGGTACAATGAGCAGTTCTTC

V gene: TRBV7-2
J gene: TRBJ1-2
CDR3 length: 16
D gene: NA
clone size: NA
CDR3 protein: CASSLWGGSANYGYTF
CDR3 DNA: TGTGCCAGCAGCTTATGGGGTGGGAGTGCTAACTATGGCTACACCTTC

V gene: TRBV6-5
J gene: TRBJ2-6
CDR3 length: 15
D gene: TRBD2
clone size: few
CDR3 protein: CASSSGGSGANVLTF
CDR3 DNA: TGTGCCAGCAGTAGCGGGGGGTCCGGGGCCAACGTCCTGACTTTC

V gene: TRBV9
J gene: TRBJ1-2
CDR3 length: 14
D gene: NA
clone size: NA
CDR3 protein: CASSATHADYGYTF
CDR3 DNA: TGTGCCAGCAGCGCCACGCACGCGGACTATGGCTACACCTTC

V gene: TRBV24-1
J gene: TRBJ2-1
CDR3 length: 16
D gene: NA
clone size: NA
CDR3 protein: CATSDLGAGGGNEQFF
CDR3 DNA: TGTGCCACCAGTGATTTAGGGGCAGGGGGAGGCAATGAGCAGTTCTTC

V gene: TRBV7-8
J gene: TRBJ1-3
CDR3 length: 13
D gene: TRBD1
clone size: NA
CDR3 protein: CASSGGVGNTIYF
CDR3 DNA: TGTGCCAGCTCAGGGGGCGTAGGAAACACCATATATTTT

V gene: TRBV19
J gene: TRBJ2-1
CDR3 length: 13
D gene: NA
clone size: NA
CDR3 protein: CASSRRRDNEQFF
CDR3 DNA: TGTGCCAGTTCAAGGCGGAGAGACAATGAGCAGTTCTTC

V gene: TRBV30
J gene: TRBJ1-6
CDR3 length: 15
D gene: TRBD1
clone size: NA
CDR3 protein: CAWDSTGGHNSPLHF
CDR3 DNA: TGTGCCTGGGACTCCACAGGGGGCCATAATTCACCCCTCCACTTT

V gene: TRBV2
J gene: TRBJ2-1
CDR3 length: 11
D gene: NA
clone size: NA
CDR3 protein: CASSAFNEQFF
CDR3 DNA: TGTGCCAGCAGTGCCTTCAATGAGCAGTTCTTC

V gene: TRBV27
J gene: TRBJ1-2
CDR3 length: 13
D gene: NA
clone size: NA
CDR3 protein: CASSSGAGYGYTF
CDR3 DNA: TGTGCCAGCAGTTCAGGGGCTGGCTATGGCTACACCTTC

V gene: TRBV11-2
J gene: TRBJ2-6
CDR3 length: 13
D gene: NA
clone size: NA
CDR3 protein: CASTRGGANVLTF
CDR3 DNA: TGTGCCAGCACCAGGGGAGGGGCCAACGTCCTGACTTTC

V gene: TRBV11-2
J gene: TRBJ2-6
CDR3 length: 19
D gene: TRBD2
clone size: NA
CDR3 protein: CASSLEEERGYSGANVLTF
CDR3 DNA: TGTGCCAGCAGCTTAGAGGAGGAGCGGGGATACTCTGGGGCCAACGTCCTGACTTTC

V gene: TRBV6-2/TRBV6-3
J gene: TRBJ2-5
CDR3 length: 14
D gene: NA
clone size: NA
CDR3 protein: CASSYPPGGETQYF
CDR3 DNA: TGTGCCAGCAGTTACCCCCCCGGGGGAGAGACCCAGTACTTC

V gene: TRBV9
J gene: TRBJ2-3
CDR3 length: 16
D gene: TRBD1
clone size: few
CDR3 protein: CASQGAFGPDTDTQYF
CDR3 DNA: TGTGCCAGTCAGGGGGCTTTCGGTCCAGACACAGATACGCAGTATTTT

V gene: TRBV11-2
J gene: TRBJ1-1
CDR3 length: 17
D gene: NA
clone size: NA
CDR3 protein: CASSFTAGITLNTEAFF
CDR3 DNA: TGTGCCAGCAGCTTTACGGCGGGCATTACCTTGAACACTGAAGCTTTCTTT

V gene: TRBV3-1/TRBV3-2
J gene: TRBJ2-3
CDR3 length: 17
D gene: NA
clone size: NA
CDR3 protein: CASSQGLRTTATDTQYF
CDR3 DNA: TGTGCCAGCAGCCAGGGACTTAGGACTACCGCCACAGATACGCAGTATTTT

V gene: TRBV28
J gene: TRBJ1-2
CDR3 length: 13
D gene: NA
clone size: NA
CDR3 protein: CASSWTATEGYTF
CDR3 DNA: TGTGCCAGCAGTTGGACCGCGACAGAGGGCTACACCTTC

V gene: TRBV27
J gene: TRBJ2-6
CDR3 length: 17
D gene: TRBD1
clone size: NA
CDR3 protein: CASSSRTGGSGANVLTF
CDR3 DNA: TGTGCCAGCAGTTCACGGACAGGGGGGTCTGGGGCCAACGTCCTGACTTTC

V gene: TRBV5-1
J gene: TRBJ2-3
CDR3 length: 15
D gene: NA
clone size: NA
CDR3 protein: CASSLLAGRTDTQYF
CDR3 DNA: TGCGCCAGCAGCTTGCTGGCGGGTCGCACAGATACGCAGTATTTT

V gene: TRBV27
J gene: TRBJ1-2
CDR3 length: 14
D gene: NA
clone size: NA
CDR3 protein: CASSPYGTNYGYTF
CDR3 DNA: TGTGCCAGCAGTCCCTACGGGACTAACTATGGCTACACCTTC

V gene: TRBV4-1
J gene: TRBJ2-7
CDR3 length: 16
D gene: NA
clone size: NA
CDR3 protein: CASSQDRTGISYEQYF
CDR3 DNA: TGCGCCAGCAGCCAAGATAGGACGGGGATCTCCTACGAGCAGTACTTC

V gene: TRBV4-1
J gene: TRBJ1-3
CDR3 length: 18
D gene: NA
clone size: few
CDR3 protein: CASSQEGGVSRLGNTIYF
CDR3 DNA: TGCGCCAGCAGCCAAGAAGGGGGGGTCTCCAGGCTAGGAAACACCATATATTTT

V gene: TRBV6-1
J gene: TRBJ1-1
CDR3 length: 14
D gene: NA
clone size: NA
CDR3 protein: CASSEGNRILSAFF
CDR3 DNA: TGTGCCAGCAGTGAAGGAAACAGGATCTTGAGCGCTTTCTTT

V gene: TRBV20-1
J gene: TRBJ1-1
CDR3 length: 11
D gene: TRBD1
clone size: once
CDR3 protein: CSAPGDRAAFF
CDR3 DNA: TGCAGTGCTCCCGGGGACAGGGCGGCTTTCTTT

V gene: TRBV4-2
J gene: TRBJ2-3
CDR3 length: 14
D gene: NA
clone size: once
CDR3 protein: CASSQVGGTDTQYF
CDR3 DNA: TGTGCCAGCAGCCAAGTCGGTGGCACAGATACGCAGTATTTT

V gene: TRBV3-1/TRBV3-2
J gene: TRBJ1-2
CDR3 length: 15
D gene: NA
clone size: NA
CDR3 protein: CASSTRTTGAYGYTF
CDR3 DNA: TGTGCCAGCAGCACCCGAACGACAGGTGCCTATGGCTACACCTTC

V gene: TRBV20-1
J gene: TRBJ2-7
CDR3 length: 11
D gene: NA
clone size: NA
CDR3 protein: CSAKGGVEQYF
CDR3 DNA: TGCAGTGCTAAGGGGGGGGTCGAGCAGTACTTC

V gene: TRBV5-1
J gene: TRBJ2-7
CDR3 length: 13
D gene: TRBD1
clone size: NA
CDR3 protein: CASKRQGSYEQYF
CDR3 DNA: TGCGCCAGCAAAAGACAGGGCTCCTACGAGCAGTACTTC

V gene: TRBV2
J gene: TRBJ2-3
CDR3 length: 15
D gene: NA
clone size: NA
CDR3 protein: CASKTGTLSTDTQYF
CDR3 DNA: TGTGCCAGCAAAACCGGGACACTTAGCACAGATACGCAGTATTTT